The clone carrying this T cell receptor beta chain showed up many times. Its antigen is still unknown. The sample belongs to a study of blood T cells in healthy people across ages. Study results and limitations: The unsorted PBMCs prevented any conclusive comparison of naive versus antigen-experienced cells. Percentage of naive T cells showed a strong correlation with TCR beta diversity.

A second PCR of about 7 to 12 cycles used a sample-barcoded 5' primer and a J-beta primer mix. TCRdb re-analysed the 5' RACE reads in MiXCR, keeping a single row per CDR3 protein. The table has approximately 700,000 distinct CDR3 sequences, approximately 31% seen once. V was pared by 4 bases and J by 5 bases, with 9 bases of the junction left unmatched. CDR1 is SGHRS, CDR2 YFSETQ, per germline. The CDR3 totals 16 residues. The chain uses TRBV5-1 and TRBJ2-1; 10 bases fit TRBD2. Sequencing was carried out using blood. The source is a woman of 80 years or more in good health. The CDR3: CASSNGLAVGHNEQFF. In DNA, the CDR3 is TGCGCCAGCAGCAACGGACTAGCGGTGGGTCACAATGAGCAGTTCTTC.